Reported below is one T cell receptor beta chain. Its antigen is not identified. This entry belongs to a study of cytomegalovirus exposure and HLA in healthy donors. Study conclusions and caveats: According to the study, some 160 TCR beta chains were cytomegalovirus-associated.

With V trimmed by 1 base and J by 2 bases, 7 bases remained unmatched. The CDR3 covers 16 residues. Looked up from germline, CDR1 is SEHNR and CDR2 is FQNEAQ (reference sequence). TCRdb's table, derived via immunoSEQ multiplex PCR, lists solely in-frame clones and lacks some. Among about 330,000 clones listed, about 90% were seen once. A roughly 130-subject validation cohort, separate from the approximately 610-subject first cohort, supplied the donors. The specimen was PBMCs. This receptor was identified in a woman aged 25 to 39 in good health and CMV-seropositive. This chain connects TRBV7-9 to TRBJ2-7; 8 nucleotides match TRBD2. CDR3 in amino acids: CASSLGLGTSAYEQYF. CDR3 bases: TGTGCCAGCAGCTTAGGACTGGGGACTAGTGCCTACGAGCAGTACTTC. The complete variable domain, with remaining parts taken from reference TRBV7-9 and TRBJ2-7, reads DTGVSQNPRHKITKRGQNVTFRCDPISEHNRLYWYRQTLGQGPEFLTYFQNEAQLEKSRLLSDRFSAERPKGSFSTLEIQRTEQGDSAMYLCASSLGLGTSAYEQYFGPGTRLTVT.